This TCR beta chain emerged from a study of regulatory T cells in long-lasting Graves disease. Germline CDR1 MDHEN, CDR2 SYDVKM. This CDR3 comprises 15 residues. TCR beta libraries were built with iRepertoire HTBI primers and Arm-PCR of CDR3 regions. TCRdb used MiXCR to reprocess the multiplex PCR reads, holding one entry per CDR3 protein. Of around 500,000 distinct CDR3 sequences in the sample, about 16% were seen once. Time point: newly diagnosed GD, antithyroid drugs for less than 3 months. Researchers made the TCR library from RNA that was extracted from PBMCs. This clonotype was counted at least ten times. The sample was also reused in another study, on T cells in Graves' hyperthyroidism and ophthalmopathy.

The V call is TRBV28, the J call TRBJ2-3; no firm D call. The last part of the DNA fits TRBJ2-7 better; the J call may be wrong. Sequences were derived from peripheral blood mononuclear cells (PBMCs), sampled at new diagnosis, from a patient treated with antithyroid drugs. This TCR was sampled from a woman aged 35-65 years with Graves disease. CDR3 sequence (DNA): TGTGCCAGCAGTTTAGGTGGACCGACTCCTTTCGAGCAGTACTTC. Its protein is CASSLGGPTPFEQYF.